A single sample gave rise to the 23 T cell receptor beta chains below, sequenced in a study of persistence of HIV-infected CD4 T cells (dated by TCRdb to 2018 to 2021). Antigens for these TCRs are unknown. The immunoSEQ hsTCRB assay version 4, run in survey mode, was used to sequence TCRbeta repertoires from genomic DNA. TCRdb re-hosts the immuneACCESS table, in-frame sequences only. Its copies lack some clones; in the studies checked, an unresolved V gene accounts for under half of them, and the cause for the rest is not known. Within this sample are about 51,000 clones, with over 80% of them counted one time only. About 3.5% of the sample comes from the top ten. This specimen's treatment or condition label, per the study, means: suppressive antiretroviral therapy. As a nonspecific positive control representing the CD4+ T cell repertoire, the cells were stimulated with anti-CD3/anti-CD28 magnetic beads. Sorting of responding CD4+ T cells was based on upregulation of both CD40 ligand and CD69.

The sequenced sample was CD4+ T cells sorted from PBMCs after approximately 19-hour stimulation, obtained from a patient who received antiretroviral therapy. The cell subset or site label here, explained by the study, means: CD40L+CD69+ CD4 T cells responding to anti-CD3/anti-CD28 beads, representing the overall repertoire. These receptors all stem from an adult woman with HIV who was CMV-seropositive.

This chain uses TRBV29-1 with TRBJ2-7; D may be TRBD1 (6 bases). Germline assignment: CDR1 SQVTM and CDR2 ANQGSEA. V was clipped by 1 base and J by 4 bases, with 11 bases between them. The CDR3 consists of 13 residues. The CDR3 nucleotides read TGCAGCGTTGAAGGGGCAGGGGAGTACGAGCAGTACTTC. Protein product: CSVEGAGEYEQYF.

V and J are TRBV19 and TRBJ1-6, with D tentatively TRBD1 (5 bases). The germline V gene encodes CDR1 LNHDA and CDR2 SQIVND (reference sequence). V was cut by 2 bases and J by 6 bases, with 8 bases left in between. The CDR3 runs to 14 residues. The CDR3 sequence: CASSIRGLNSPLHF. For the CDR3, the DNA is TGTGCCAGTAGTATACGGGGCCTTAATTCACCCCTCCACTTT.

This rearrangement joins TRBV7-9 to TRBJ1-6; the match to TRBD1 covers 8 bases. V dropped 5 bases and J dropped 3; count of bases not matched to a gene: 6. Per the germline V gene, CDR1 is SEHNR and CDR2 is FQNEAQ (reference sequence). The CDR3 runs to 16 residues. CDR3 amino acids: CASSPTTGDYNSPLHF. The CDR3 DNA follows: TGTGCCAGCAGCCCGACGACAGGGGACTATAATTCACCCCTCCACTTT.

The chain couples TRBV27 to TRBJ2-2; D possibly corresponds to TRBD1 (6 bases). V lost 2 bases and J 4 bases, leaving 17 bases between the germline ends. The CDR3 contains 17 residues. Germline-derived CDR1 and CDR2 are MNHEY and SMNVEV (reference sequence). The CDR3 sequence: CASSLAGRGIGTGELFF. CDR3 bases: TGTGCCAGCAGTTTAGCGGGCAGGGGCATCGGCACCGGGGAGCTGTTTTTT.

The chain has TRBV6-2 or TRBV6-3 and TRBJ1-1; possible D gene TRBD1, 5 bases. V lost 0 bases and J lost 1, with 9 bases in between. The germline V gene has CDR1 MNHEY and CDR2 SVGEGT. CDR3 size: 15 residues. Here the CDR3 reads CASSYSTGRNTEAFF. The CDR3 DNA reads as TGTGCCAGCAGTTACTCGACGGGGCGGAACACTGAAGCTTTCTTT.

The rearrangement uses TRBV29-1 and TRBJ2-7; maybe TRBD2 (5 bases). Germline V lookup: CDR1 SQVTM, CDR2 ANQGSEA. The CDR3 extends over 12 amino acids. Trimming stripped 4 bases from V and 3 bases from J, with 10 bases between. Here the CDR3 DNA reads TGCAGCGTTGGCACAGAGGGCTACGAGCAGTACTTC. It specifies CSVGTEGYEQYF.

The V gene is TRBV12-3 or TRBV12-4, the J gene TRBJ1-2, with D possibly being TRBD1 (5 bases). Trimming left V 1 base short and J 9 bases short, with 12 bases between. The CDR3 sequence is 13 residues long. The CDR3 DNA sequence: TGTGCCAGCAGTTTAGAAAGGAGGGGAAGCTACACCTTC. It yields the protein CASSLERRGSYTF.

The V gene is TRBV24-1, the J gene TRBJ1-1; TRBD1 aligns across 8 bases. Germline trimming cut 6 bases from V and 1 base from J; bases unmatched to any gene: 3. Germline V gene sequence: CDR1 KGHDR, CDR2 SFDVKD. The CDR3 is made up of 14 amino acids. CDR3: CATSRGQGNTEAFF. The CDR3 DNA reads as TGTGCCACCAGTCGCGGACAGGGGAACACTGAAGCTTTCTTT.

The chain recombines TRBV2 with TRBJ1-5, with a tentative D call TRBD1 (5 bases). The germline V gene has CDR1 SNHLY and CDR2 FYNNEI. The CDR3 extends over 13 amino acids. V dropped 7 bases and J dropped 4 bases, with 11 bases sitting between them. The CDR3 loop reads CASKGMSNQPQHF. The CDR3, as DNA: TGTGCCAGCAAGGGGATGTCGAATCAGCCCCAGCATTTT.

The V gene is TRBV29-1, the J gene TRBJ2-1; the D is unclear. The germline V gene encodes CDR1 SQVTM and CDR2 ANQGSEA. V was clipped by 4 bases and J by 7 bases, with 11 bases between them. CDR3 length: 12 amino acids. The CDR3 sequence is CSVGRPINEQFF. The CDR3 bases are TGCAGCGTTGGCAGACCTATTAATGAGCAGTTCTTC.

This rearrangement joins TRBV10-3 to TRBJ2-5; 8 nucleotides match TRBD2. The CDR3 runs to 13 residues. Germline V gene lookup returns CDR1 ENHRY and CDR2 SYGVKD. With V trimmed by 6 bases and J by 5 bases, 5 bases remained unmatched. In nucleotides, the CDR3 is TGTGCCATCAGCGGGGGGGCCGTGGAGACCCAGTACTTC. Residues: CAISGGAVETQYF.

The chain uses TRBV24-1 and TRBJ1-2, with 7 positions matching TRBD1. Trimming took 4 bases from V and 4 from J; bases not matched to a gene: 17. The CDR3 is made up of 18 amino acids. Germline CDR1 reads KGHDR; CDR2 reads SFDVKD. The chain's CDR3 is CATSDPPTGADLIYGYTF. CDR3 sequence (DNA): TGTGCCACCAGTGACCCCCCAACAGGGGCGGACCTCATCTATGGCTACACCTTC.

This clone came up once. In DNA form, the CDR3 reads TGCGCCAGCAGCCTGGGAGCGCAACTCCAAGAGACCCAGTACTTC. Translated: CASSLGAQLQETQYF. The chain carries TRBV4-3 and TRBJ2-5, with a weak D call TRBD2 (5 bases). There are 15 residues in the CDR3. Germline V gene data show CDR1 as LGHNA and CDR2 as YSLEER. V lost 4 bases, J lost 1 base, and 13 bases lay in between.

The V call is TRBV10-3, the J call TRBJ1-1; D perhaps matches TRBD1 (5 bases). Trimming cost V 3 bases and J 3 bases, with 14 bases left between them. Germline V gives CDR1 ENHRY, CDR2 SYGVKD. This CDR3 is 15 amino acids long. The CDR3 DNA reads TGTGCCATCAGTGATTTGGGCCAGGGAGACACTGAAGCTTTCTTT. Protein: CAISDLGQGDTEAFF.

CDR3 loop: CASGTEVGPTDTQYF. The CDR3, as DNA: TGTGCTAGCGGAACGGAAGTGGGGCCCACAGATACGCAGTATTTT. The chain employs TRBV30 and TRBJ2-3; D may be TRBD2 (6 bases). Germline V gene lookup returns CDR1 GTSNPN and CDR2 SVGIG (reference sequence). There are 15 residues in the CDR3.

CDR3 amino acids: CASSLTGTGGNYGYTF. The CDR3 DNA sequence: TGTGCCAGCAGCTTAACGGGGACAGGGGGCAACTATGGCTACACCTTC. This chain connects TRBV7-3 to TRBJ1-2; 12 bases are shared with TRBD1. V gave up 0 bases and J gave up 2 bases; unmatched junction bases: 1. This CDR3 has 16 amino acids. Germline CDR1 and CDR2: SGHTA and FQGTGA. The variable domain in full, with the rest retrieved from reference TRBV7-3 and TRBJ1-2, is GAGVSQTPSNKVTEKGKYVELRCDPISGHTALYWYRQSLGQGPEFLIYFQGTGAADDSGLPNDRFFAVRPEGSVSTLKIQRTERGDSAVYLCASSLTGTGGNYGYTFGSGTRLTVV.

The CDR3 reads CASSITGTSGSLSDTQYF. In nucleotides, the CDR3 is TGTGCCAGCAGCATCACCGGGACTAGCGGGAGCCTCTCAGATACGCAGTATTTT. The V call is TRBV5-5, the J call TRBJ2-3; 14 bases agree with TRBD2. The V gene end was trimmed by 4 bases and the J gene end by 4 bases; junction bases not matched to a gene: 11. Germline values: CDR1 SGHKS, CDR2 YYEKEE (reference sequence). The CDR3 totals 18 residues.

The CDR3 nucleotides read TGTGCCAGCAGCAGGACCGGAATGACAGGGGGGTATGGCTACACCTTC. Its protein product is CASSRTGMTGGYGYTF. The chain has TRBV5-5 and TRBJ1-2; the match to TRBD1 covers 9 bases. CDR3 size: 16 residues. The junction had 12 bases not matched to a gene; V was cut back by 4 bases and J by 5 bases. CDR1 is SGHKS and CDR2 is YYEKEE in the germline V gene (reference sequence).

This chain uses TRBV5-4 with TRBJ2-7; D remains ambiguous. The CDR3 runs to 14 residues. Germline CDR1 SGHNT, CDR2 YYREEE (reference sequence). V lost 0 bases and J 3 bases, leaving 10 bases between the germline ends. This CDR3 reads CASSLESVSYEQYF. The CDR3 DNA follows: TGTGCCAGCAGCTTGGAGTCGGTAAGCTACGAGCAGTACTTC.

The V and J genes are TRBV7-6 and TRBJ1-1; D not certain. With 0 bases removed from V and 0 bases from J, the gap between germline ends came to 14 bases. There are 17 residues in the CDR3. Germline CDR1 SGHVS, CDR2 FNYEAQ. The CDR3 coding sequence is TGTGCCAGCAGCTTAGCCCAAGGAGGCCGGGTGAACACTGAAGCTTTCTTT. Its protein is CASSLAQGGRVNTEAFF.

The chain has TRBV5-6 and TRBJ1-5, with D possibly matching TRBD1 (5 bases). Deletions cut 2 bases from V and 2 bases from J, with 11 bases between. The CDR3 contains 15 residues. Germline CDR1 reads SGHDT; CDR2 reads YYEEEE. CDR3 sequence (DNA): TGTGCCAGCAGCTTAGGTCTACAGGGCAATCAGCCCCAGCATTTT. Translated: CASSLGLQGNQPQHF. The full variable domain, with the rest looked up from reference TRBV5-6 and TRBJ1-5, is DAGVTQSPTHLIKTRGQQVTLRCSPKSGHDTVSWYQQALGQGPQFIFQYYEEEERQRGNFPDRFSGHQFPNYSSELNVNALLLGDSALYLCASSLGLQGNQPQHFGDGTRLSIL.

The chain recombines TRBV5-1 with TRBJ1-1, with D unclear. Germline CDR1 is SGHRS and CDR2 is YFSETQ. The CDR3 loop spans 14 amino acids. V was shortened by 2 bases and J by 6 bases, with 14 bases between the two germline ends. CDR3 region: CASSLSGSLPEAFF. The CDR3 DNA sequence: TGCGCCAGCAGCTTATCTGGGTCTTTACCTGAAGCTTTCTTT.

V gene TRBV6-5 combines with J gene TRBJ2-3; the D call may be TRBD1 or TRBD2 (5 bases each). The CDR3 has 14 residues. V was clipped by 6 bases and J by 2 bases, with 12 bases between them. Germline CDR1 and CDR2: MNHEY and SVGAGI. The CDR3 sequence is CASSWDRYTDTQYF. In nucleotides, the CDR3 is TGTGCCAGCAGCTGGGACCGATACACAGATACGCAGTATTTT.